These 16 T cell receptor beta chains were sequenced from one sample in a study of cytomegalovirus exposure and HLA in healthy donors. Repertoires were generated with immunoSEQ multiplex PCR, while TCRdb's copy carries only in-frame clones and drops some. The table lists 200,000 to 250,000 clones, more than 75% of them singletons. Sequenced input: PBMCs. The receptors come from a man aged 18 to 35 in good health and CMV-seropositive.

For this clone: Relative to the germline gene, one junction end is altered; a read error may explain this. The V and J genes are TRBV6-8 and TRBJ2-7; unclear D gene. CDR1 and CDR2 (germline): MNHGY, SAAAGT. The CDR3 consists of 14 residues. CDR3 nucleotide sequence: TGTGCCAGCAGTTACCCTACTACGGCAGGCGAGGAGTACTTC. Its protein product is CASSYPTTAGEEYF.

This clone was seen a handful of times. This chain uses TRBV6-5 with TRBJ1-2; 7 nucleotides agree with TRBD1. The trim removed 5 bases at V and 7 bases at J, leaving 1 base unmatched. Germline assignment: CDR1 MNHEY and CDR2 SVGAGI. CDR3 length: 11 residues. The CDR3 coding sequence is TGTGCCAGCAGTGACAGGGTTGGCTACACCTTC. Protein: CASSDRVGYTF.

The rearrangement uses TRBV15 and TRBJ2-3, with D unresolved. CDR3 length: 13 residues. Trimming removed 1 base from V and 2 bases from J, with 4 bases in between. The germline CDR1 and CDR2 sequences are LNHNV and YYDKDF (reference sequence). The CDR3 DNA is TGTGCCACCAGCAGAGGAGTCACAGATACGCAGTATTTT. This gives the protein CATSRGVTDTQYF.

Worth noting for this clone: The junction departs from germline at one end; a sequencing error may be responsible. This chain joins TRBV5-1 and TRBJ2-7, with TRBD2 matching over 8 bases. CDR3 length equals 15 residues. The V gene's germline CDR1 is SGHRS and CDR2 YFSETQ. This chain's CDR3 is CASSLRTSFSHEQYF. CDR3 coding DNA: TGCGCCAGCAGCCTCCGGACTAGCTTCTCCCACGAGCAGTACTTC.

This clone has a handful of counts. This chain connects TRBV6-5 to TRBJ1-2, with D tentatively TRBD1 (6 bases). V lost 6 bases to trimming and J lost 4 bases, with 12 bases between them. Germline V gene lookup returns CDR1 MNHEY and CDR2 SVGAGI. There are 13 residues in the CDR3. CDR3 nucleotide sequence: TGTGCCAGCAGCCTCCAGGGGCGCTATGGCTACACCTTC. Amino acid sequence: CASSLQGRYGYTF.

This clone was seen more than once but under ten times. The CDR3 sequence: CAKGTGLGYGYTF. The CDR3 nucleotides are TGTGCCAAAGGGACAGGGCTTGGCTATGGCTACACCTTC. The chain links TRBV10-3 to TRBJ1-2, with TRBD1 identical over 9 bases. The junction had 7 bases not matched to a gene; V was cut back by 10 bases and J by 4 bases. Germline CDR1 is ENHRY and CDR2 is SYGVKD. The CDR3 spans 13 residues.

This rearrangement joins TRBV18 to TRBJ2-3; no definite D call. The CDR3 length is 15 residues. CDR1 KGHSH and CDR2 LQKENI come from the germline V gene. V was cut by 0 bases and J by 0 bases, with 7 bases left in between. The CDR3 loop is CASSPPTKSTDTQYF. The DNA of the CDR3 is TGTGCCAGCTCACCACCGACCAAGAGCACAGATACGCAGTATTTT.

This sequence joins TRBV29-1 and TRBJ1-1; possible D gene TRBD1, 6 bases. CDR1 SQVTM and CDR2 ANQGSEA come from the germline V gene. This CDR3 region has 11 residues. Trimming left V 6 bases short and J 4 bases short, with 9 bases between. The CDR3 sequence: CSVGARTEAFF. CDR3 coding DNA: TGCAGCGTGGGGGCGCGCACTGAAGCTTTCTTT.

The CDR3 DNA reads as TGTGCCAGCAGCCCAAAGAAGGGGGTCTATGGCTACACCTTC. Encoded protein: CASSPKKGVYGYTF. This rearrangement joins TRBV6-5 to TRBJ1-2; weak D call: TRBD1 (6 bases). Between the trimmed V and J ends, which lost 6 bases and 4 bases, there was a span of 15 bases. Germline V gene data show CDR1 as MNHEY and CDR2 as SVGAGI. The CDR3 loop spans 14 amino acids.

The chain is built from TRBV18 and TRBJ1-5; a weak D match, TRBD1 (6 bases). Per the germline V gene, CDR1 is KGHSH and CDR2 is LQKENI. The germline V and J ends were trimmed by 4 bases and 4 bases, with 17 bases remaining between them. The length of the CDR3 is 16 residues. The CDR3 bases are TGTGCCAGCTCACTCCTCGCAACCCAGGGGAATCAGCCCCAGCATTTT. This gives the protein CASSLLATQGNQPQHF. Supplemented by reference TRBV18 and TRBJ1-5, the full variable domain reads NAGVMQNPRHLVRRRGQEARLRCSPMKGHSHVYWYRQLPEEGLKFMVYLQKENIIDESGMPKERFSAEFPKEGPSILRIQQVVRGDSAAYFCASSLLATQGNQPQHFGDGTRLSIL.

The chain links TRBV5-4 to TRBJ2-7; the D is unclear. Trimming shortened V by 2 bases and J by 1 base, and 7 bases separated the two germline ends. This CDR3 spans 13 amino acids. CDR1 is SGHNT, CDR2 YYREEE, per germline (reference sequence). For the CDR3, the DNA is TGTGCCAGCAGCTTTAAACTTTCCTACGAGCAGTACTTC. Translating it yields CASSFKLSYEQYF. Variable domain in full (rest from reference TRBV5-4 and TRBJ2-7): ETGVTQSPTHLIKTRGQQVTLRCSSQSGHNTVSWYQQALGQGPQFIFQYYREEENGRGNFPPRFSGLQFPNYSSELNVNALELDDSALYLCASSFKLSYEQYFGPGTRLTVT.

The chain joins TRBV28 to TRBJ2-5, with a possible D match to TRBD2 (6 bases). Germline values: CDR1 MDHEN, CDR2 SYDVKM. The CDR3 contains 15 residues. V was pared by 5 bases and J by 5 bases, with 18 bases between. CDR3: CASSPRQGLTETQYF. Here the CDR3 DNA reads TGTGCCAGCAGTCCCCGGCAGGGACTGACGGAGACCCAGTACTTC.

V and J are TRBV28 and TRBJ1-2; 9 positions match TRBD1. The CDR3 has 14 amino acids. Germline CDR1 and CDR2: MDHEN and SYDVKM. V lost 3 bases and J lost 8; bases outside the gene matches: 7. Here the CDR3 DNA reads TGTGCCAGCAGTTTCCAGGGGACAGGGCTGGGCTACACCTTC. It encodes CASSFQGTGLGYTF.

The J gene is TRBJ2-7, the V gene TRBV7-2; 11 bases fit TRBD1. The CDR3 is made up of 15 amino acids. V lost 0 bases to trimming and J lost 5 bases; unmatched junction nucleotides: 3. Germline CDR1 and CDR2: SGHTA and FQGNSA. The CDR3 sequence is CASSLADRGPHEQYF. CDR3 sequence (DNA): TGTGCCAGCAGCTTAGCGGACAGGGGGCCCCACGAGCAGTACTTC. Together with reference TRBV7-2 and TRBJ2-7, the CDR3 gives the full variable domain: GAGVSQSPSNKVTEKGKDVELRCDPISGHTALYWYRQSLGQGLEFLIYFQGNSAPDKSGLPSDRFSAERTGGSVSTLTIQRTQQEDSAVYLCASSLADRGPHEQYFGPGTRLTVT.

This clone was found once. This chain uses TRBV30 with TRBJ1-1; D not certain. The V and J ends lost 3 bases and 4 bases respectively, with 12 bases between them. The CDR3 length is 13 residues. The V gene's germline CDR1 is GTSNPN and CDR2 SVGIG (reference sequence). CDR3 region: CAWSVHAGTEAFF. In DNA, the CDR3 is TGTGCCTGGAGCGTACATGCAGGCACTGAAGCTTTCTTT.

J is TRBJ2-1 and V is TRBV5-1; D uncertain. Deletions cut 3 bases from V and 0 bases from J, with 10 bases between. Germline values: CDR1 SGHRS, CDR2 YFSETQ. The CDR3 consists of 15 residues. The CDR3 DNA reads TGCGCCAGCAGCTCGCTGGATAGCTCCTACAATGAGCAGTTCTTC. It specifies CASSSLDSSYNEQFF.